This T cell receptor (beta chain) was identified during a study of post-analysis software for immune sequencing data. Concerning this clonotype: The target antigen is unknown.

Study-wide results and caveats: Five TRBV segments occurring more often in patients than controls included TRBV5-6, TRBV5-1 and TRBV20-1.

This CDR3 has 12 residues. V lost 5 bases and J lost 12; bases outside the gene matches: 9. Germline CDR1 MNHEY, CDR2 SMNVEV (reference sequence). Prepared TCR beta cDNA libraries contained unique molecular identifiers. One entry per CDR3 protein, called by TCRdb with MiXCR from the PCR reads. The table has 430,000 or so distinct CDR3 sequences, roughly 40% seen once; the top ten hold 6.5% to 8%. The sequencing input was blood. The chain recombines TRBV27 with TRBJ2-7, with 8 bases fitting TRBD1. The receptor was isolated from a girl aged 2-10 years with multiple sclerosis. The CDR3 loop is CASSIGQGRAYF. The CDR3 region has the DNA TGTGCCAGCAGTATAGGACAGGGACGGGCGTACTTC.